The clone carrying this T cell receptor (beta chain) came up once. Its specificity is unknown. Germline lookup yields CDR1 MGHRA and CDR2 YSYEKL. This CDR3 has 14 amino acids. Trimming pared 4 bases from V and 3 bases from J, leaving 12 bases between. 13 Jbeta primers and 60 Vbeta primers were used for the PCR. TCRdb's table, derived via immunoSEQ multiplex PCR, lists solely in-frame clones and lacks some. The profile shows 85,000 to 130,000 clones, under 80% of them singletons. The entry originates in a study of cytomegalovirus exposure and HLA in healthy donors. Study results and limitations: TCR beta V- and J-gene trimming, according to a later analysis, was linked to a missense DCLRE1C variant. Sequencing artifact likely explains a cluster of highly shared sequence variants.

The sequenced material came from PBMCs. This sequence was found in a man in his 60s in good health and CMV-seronegative. The chain carries TRBV4-1 and TRBJ1-1, with D uncertain. The CDR3 protein is CASSLKISDTEAFF. CDR3 coding DNA: TGCGCCAGCAGCCTTAAGATTTCGGACACTGAAGCTTTCTTT.